This T cell receptor (beta chain) appears in the sequencing data of a study of response to subunit inactivated influenza vaccine. Study-wide results and limits: It was the authors' suggestion that each seasonal influenza vaccination recruits few new T cells.

TCRdb used MiXCR to reprocess the RT-PCR reads, holding one entry per CDR3 protein. The data contain 280,000 or so distinct CDR3 sequences, 21% of them singletons. The germline V and J ends were trimmed by 3 bases and 7 bases, with 14 bases remaining between them. The germline V gene has CDR1 SGDLS and CDR2 YYNGEE. The CDR3 runs 14 residues. Concerning this clonotype: Its antigen is not identified.

Here the sequenced sample was PBMCs from blood, taken less than 22 months after vaccination. This chain links TRBV9 with TRBJ2-1; weak D call: TRBD2 (6 bases). The TCR originated in a man in his fifties or sixties who received an inactivated influenza vaccine. CDR3 residues: CASSGRGSRNEQFF. The CDR3 DNA reads TGTGCCAGCAGCGGGAGGGGAAGCAGGAATGAGCAGTTCTTC.